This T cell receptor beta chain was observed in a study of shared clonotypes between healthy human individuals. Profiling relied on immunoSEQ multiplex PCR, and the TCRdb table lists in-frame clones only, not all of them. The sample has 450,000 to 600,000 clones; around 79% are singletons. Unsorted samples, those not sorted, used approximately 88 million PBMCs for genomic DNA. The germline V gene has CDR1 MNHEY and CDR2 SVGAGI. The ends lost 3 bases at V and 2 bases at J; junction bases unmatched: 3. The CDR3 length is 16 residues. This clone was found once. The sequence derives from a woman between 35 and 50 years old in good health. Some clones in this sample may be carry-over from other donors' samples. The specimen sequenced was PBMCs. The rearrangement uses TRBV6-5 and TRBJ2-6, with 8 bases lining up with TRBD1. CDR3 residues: CASSYLTGAGANVLTF. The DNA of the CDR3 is TGTGCCAGCAGTTATTTGACAGGGGCTGGGGCCAACGTCCTGACTTTC.